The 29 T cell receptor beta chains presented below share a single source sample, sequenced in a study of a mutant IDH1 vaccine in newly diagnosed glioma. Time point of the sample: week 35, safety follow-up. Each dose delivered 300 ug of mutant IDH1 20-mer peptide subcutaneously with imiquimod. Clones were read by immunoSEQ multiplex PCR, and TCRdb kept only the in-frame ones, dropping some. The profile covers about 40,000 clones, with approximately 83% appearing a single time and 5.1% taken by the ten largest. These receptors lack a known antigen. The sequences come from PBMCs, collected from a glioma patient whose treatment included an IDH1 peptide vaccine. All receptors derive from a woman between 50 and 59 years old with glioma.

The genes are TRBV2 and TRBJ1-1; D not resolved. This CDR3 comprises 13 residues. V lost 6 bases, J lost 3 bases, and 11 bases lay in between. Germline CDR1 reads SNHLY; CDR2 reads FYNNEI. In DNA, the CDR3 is TGTGCCAGCAGCGACGGGTTATACACTGAAGCTTTCTTT. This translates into CASSDGLYTEAFF.

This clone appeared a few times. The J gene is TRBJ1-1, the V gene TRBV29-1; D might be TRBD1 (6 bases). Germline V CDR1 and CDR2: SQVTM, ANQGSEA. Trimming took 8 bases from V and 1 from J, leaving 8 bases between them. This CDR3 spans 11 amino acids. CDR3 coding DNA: TGCAGCTCGGGACAGAACACTGAAGCTTTCTTT. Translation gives CSSGQNTEAFF.

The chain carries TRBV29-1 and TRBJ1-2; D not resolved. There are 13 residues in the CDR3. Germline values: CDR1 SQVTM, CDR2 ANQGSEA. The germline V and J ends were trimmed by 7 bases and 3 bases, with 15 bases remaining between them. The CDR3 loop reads CSANKGGHYGYTF. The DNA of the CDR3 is TGCAGCGCGAACAAGGGAGGTCACTATGGCTACACCTTC.

The CDR3 reads CASSRSGGARILKYEQYF. The CDR3 nucleotides read TGTGCCAGCAGCCGGAGCGGGGGCGCTAGGATTCTCAAGTACGAGCAGTACTTC. The chain carries TRBV27 and TRBJ2-7, with 8 nucleotides matching TRBD2. The CDR3 has 18 amino acids. Germline V gene data show CDR1 as MNHEY and CDR2 as SMNVEV (reference sequence). Trimming at V came to 6 bases and at J to 4 bases, leaving 20 bases not matched to a gene.

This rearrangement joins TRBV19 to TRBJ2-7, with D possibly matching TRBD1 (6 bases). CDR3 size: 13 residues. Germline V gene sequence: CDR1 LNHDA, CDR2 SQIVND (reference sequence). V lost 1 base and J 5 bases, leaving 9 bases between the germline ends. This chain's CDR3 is CASSIGRGDEQYF. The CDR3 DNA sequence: TGTGCCAGTAGTATAGGCAGGGGCGACGAGCAGTACTTC.

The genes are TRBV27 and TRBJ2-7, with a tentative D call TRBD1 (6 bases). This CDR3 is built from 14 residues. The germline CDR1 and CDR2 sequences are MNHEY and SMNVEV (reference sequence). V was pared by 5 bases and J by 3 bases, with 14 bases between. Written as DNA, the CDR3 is TGTGCCAGCAGTAGTGGACAGTCCTTCTACGAGCAGTACTTC. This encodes CASSSGQSFYEQYF.

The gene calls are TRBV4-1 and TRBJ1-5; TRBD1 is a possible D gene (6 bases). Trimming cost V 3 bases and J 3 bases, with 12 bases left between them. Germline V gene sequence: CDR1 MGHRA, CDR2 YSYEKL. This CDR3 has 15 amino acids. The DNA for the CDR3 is TGCGCCAGCAGCCAGTATGGACAGTACAATCAGCCCCAGCATTTT. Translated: CASSQYGQYNQPQHF.

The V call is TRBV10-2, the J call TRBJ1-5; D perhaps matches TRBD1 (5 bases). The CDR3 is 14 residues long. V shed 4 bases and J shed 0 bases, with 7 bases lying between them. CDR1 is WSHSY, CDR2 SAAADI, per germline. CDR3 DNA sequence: TGCGCCAGCAGTGTGACAGATAGCAATCAGCCCCAGCATTTT. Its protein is CASSVTDSNQPQHF.

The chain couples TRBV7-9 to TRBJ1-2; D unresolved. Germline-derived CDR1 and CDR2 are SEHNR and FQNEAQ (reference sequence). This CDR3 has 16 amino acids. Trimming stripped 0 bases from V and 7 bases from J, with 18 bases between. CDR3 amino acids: CASSLARGAYGGGYTF. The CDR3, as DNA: TGTGCCAGCAGCTTAGCGCGAGGCGCCTATGGCGGTGGCTACACCTTC.

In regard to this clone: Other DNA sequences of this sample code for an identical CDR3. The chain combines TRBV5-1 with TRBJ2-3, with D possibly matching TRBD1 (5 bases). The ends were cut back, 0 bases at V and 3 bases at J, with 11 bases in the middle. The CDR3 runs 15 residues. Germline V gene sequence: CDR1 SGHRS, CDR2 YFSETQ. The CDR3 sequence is CASSLVGQGTDTQYF. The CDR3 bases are TGCGCCAGCAGCTTGGTTGGGCAGGGTACAGATACGCAGTATTTT.

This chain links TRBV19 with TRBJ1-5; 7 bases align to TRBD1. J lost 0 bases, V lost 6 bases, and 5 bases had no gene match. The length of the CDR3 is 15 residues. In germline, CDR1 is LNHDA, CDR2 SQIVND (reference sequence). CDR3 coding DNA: TGTGCCAGTAGAGACTACAGGGGTAGCAATCAGCCCCAGCATTTT. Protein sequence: CASRDYRGSNQPQHF.

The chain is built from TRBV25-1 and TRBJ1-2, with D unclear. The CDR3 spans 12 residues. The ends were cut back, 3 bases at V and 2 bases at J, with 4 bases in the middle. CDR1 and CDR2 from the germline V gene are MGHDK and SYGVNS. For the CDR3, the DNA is TGTGCCAGCAGTGAGATGAACTATGGCTACACCTTC. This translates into CASSEMNYGYTF.

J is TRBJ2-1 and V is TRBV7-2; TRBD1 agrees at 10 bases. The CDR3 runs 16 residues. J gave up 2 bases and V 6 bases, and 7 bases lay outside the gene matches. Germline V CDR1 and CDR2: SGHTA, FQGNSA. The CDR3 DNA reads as TGTGCCAGCAGTCGAAAGACAGGGGGCGCCTACAATGAGCAGTTCTTC. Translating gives CASSRKTGGAYNEQFF.

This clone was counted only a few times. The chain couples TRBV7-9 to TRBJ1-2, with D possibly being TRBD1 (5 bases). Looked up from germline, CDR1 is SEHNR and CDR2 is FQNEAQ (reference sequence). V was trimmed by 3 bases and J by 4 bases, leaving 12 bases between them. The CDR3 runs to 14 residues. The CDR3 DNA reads TGTGCCAGCAGCTTGGGGCAGCAATTCTATGGCTACACCTTC. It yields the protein CASSLGQQFYGYTF.

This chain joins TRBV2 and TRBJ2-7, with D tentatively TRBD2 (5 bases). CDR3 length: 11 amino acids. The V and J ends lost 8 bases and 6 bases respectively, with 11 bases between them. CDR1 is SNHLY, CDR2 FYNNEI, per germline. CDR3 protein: CASQPEGEQYF. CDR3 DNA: TGTGCCAGCCAGCCAGAGGGCGAGCAGTACTTC.

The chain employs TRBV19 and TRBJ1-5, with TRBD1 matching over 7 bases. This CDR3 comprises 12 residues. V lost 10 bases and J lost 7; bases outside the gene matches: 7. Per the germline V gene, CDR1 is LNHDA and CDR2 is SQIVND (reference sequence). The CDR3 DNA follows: TGTGCCACCCGACAGGGATTACAGCCCCAGCATTTT. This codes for CATRQGLQPQHF.

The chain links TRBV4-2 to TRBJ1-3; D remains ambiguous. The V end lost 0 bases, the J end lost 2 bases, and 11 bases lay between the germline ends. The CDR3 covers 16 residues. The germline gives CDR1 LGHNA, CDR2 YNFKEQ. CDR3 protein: CASSQEAGRAGNTIYF. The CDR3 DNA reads TGTGCCAGCAGCCAAGAGGCAGGAAGGGCTGGAAACACCATATATTTT.

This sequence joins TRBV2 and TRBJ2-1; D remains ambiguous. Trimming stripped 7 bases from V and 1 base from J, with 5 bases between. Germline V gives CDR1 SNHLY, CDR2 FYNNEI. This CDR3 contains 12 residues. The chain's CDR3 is CASTDSYNEQFF. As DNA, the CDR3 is TGTGCCAGCACAGATTCCTACAATGAGCAGTTCTTC.

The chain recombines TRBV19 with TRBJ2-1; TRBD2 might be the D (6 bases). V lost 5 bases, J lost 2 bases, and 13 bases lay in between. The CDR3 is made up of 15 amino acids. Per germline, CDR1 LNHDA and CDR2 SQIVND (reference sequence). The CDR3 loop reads CASSLEGSTYNEQFF. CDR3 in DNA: TGTGCCAGTAGTTTGGAGGGGAGCACCTACAATGAGCAGTTCTTC.

Written as DNA, the CDR3 is TGCGCCAGCAGCTTGGCAGGTAGCAATCAGCCCCAGCATTTT. Its translation is CASSLAGSNQPQHF. The chain recombines TRBV5-1 with TRBJ1-5, with D unresolved. CDR3 length: 14 amino acids. Trimming took 0 bases from V and 0 from J, leaving 4 bases between them. The V gene's germline CDR1 is SGHRS and CDR2 YFSETQ.

The CDR3 DNA reads TGTGCCTGGGCCCCCGGGACGGATCAGCCCCAGCATTTT. Amino acids: CAWAPGTDQPQHF. V is TRBV30 and J is TRBJ1-5; D may be TRBD1 (5 bases). The CDR3 loop spans 13 amino acids. Between the trimmed V and J ends, which lost 5 bases and 5 bases, there was a span of 13 bases. Germline V lookup: CDR1 GTSNPN, CDR2 SVGIG (reference sequence).

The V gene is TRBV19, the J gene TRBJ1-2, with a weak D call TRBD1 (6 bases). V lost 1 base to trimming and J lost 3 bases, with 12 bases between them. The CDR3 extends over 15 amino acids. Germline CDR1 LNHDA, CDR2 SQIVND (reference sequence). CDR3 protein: CASSIGTGADYGYTF. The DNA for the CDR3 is TGTGCCAGTAGTATAGGAACGGGGGCGGACTATGGCTACACCTTC. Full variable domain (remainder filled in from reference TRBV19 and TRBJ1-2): DGGITQSPKYLFRKEGQNVTLSCEQNLNHDAMYWYRQDPGQGLRLIYYSQIVNDFQKGDIAEGYSVSREKKESFPLTVTSAQKNPTAFYLCASSIGTGADYGYTFGSGTRLTVV.

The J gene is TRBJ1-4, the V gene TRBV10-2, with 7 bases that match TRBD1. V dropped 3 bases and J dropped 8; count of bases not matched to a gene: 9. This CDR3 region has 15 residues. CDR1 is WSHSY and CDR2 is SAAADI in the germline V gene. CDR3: CASSDPGGGMEKLFF. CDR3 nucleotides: TGCGCCAGCAGTGACCCCGGAGGGGGCATGGAAAAACTGTTTTTT.

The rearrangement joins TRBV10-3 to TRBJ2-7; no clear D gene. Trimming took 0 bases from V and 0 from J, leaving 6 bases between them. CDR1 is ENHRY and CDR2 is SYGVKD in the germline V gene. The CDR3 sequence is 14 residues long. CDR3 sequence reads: CAISESISSYEQYF. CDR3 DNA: TGTGCCATCAGTGAGTCGATCAGCTCCTACGAGCAGTACTTC.

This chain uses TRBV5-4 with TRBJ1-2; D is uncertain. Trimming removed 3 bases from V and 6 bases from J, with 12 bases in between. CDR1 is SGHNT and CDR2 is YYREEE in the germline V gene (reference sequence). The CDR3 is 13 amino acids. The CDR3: CASSSQHVDGYTF. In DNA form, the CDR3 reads TGTGCCAGCAGCTCCCAGCACGTAGATGGCTACACCTTC.

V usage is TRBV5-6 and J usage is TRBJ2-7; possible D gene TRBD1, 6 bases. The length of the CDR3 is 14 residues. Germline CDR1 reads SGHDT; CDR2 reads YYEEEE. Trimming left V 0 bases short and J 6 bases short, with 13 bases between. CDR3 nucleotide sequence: TGTGCCAGCAGCTTGGTAGGGGGACGGGGCGAGCAGTACTTC. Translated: CASSLVGGRGEQYF.

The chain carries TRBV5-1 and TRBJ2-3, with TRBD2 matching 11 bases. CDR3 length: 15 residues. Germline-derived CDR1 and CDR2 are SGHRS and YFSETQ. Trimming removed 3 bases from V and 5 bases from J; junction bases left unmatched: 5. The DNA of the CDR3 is TGCGCCAGCAGCTCCTTAGCGGGGGGGAGAGATACGCAGTATTTT. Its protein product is CASSSLAGGRDTQYF.

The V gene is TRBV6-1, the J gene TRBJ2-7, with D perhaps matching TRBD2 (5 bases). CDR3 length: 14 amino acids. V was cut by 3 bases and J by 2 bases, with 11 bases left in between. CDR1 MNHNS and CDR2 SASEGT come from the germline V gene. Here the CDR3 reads CASSDPGIPYEQYF. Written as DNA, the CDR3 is TGTGCCAGCAGTGATCCGGGAATCCCCTACGAGCAGTACTTC.

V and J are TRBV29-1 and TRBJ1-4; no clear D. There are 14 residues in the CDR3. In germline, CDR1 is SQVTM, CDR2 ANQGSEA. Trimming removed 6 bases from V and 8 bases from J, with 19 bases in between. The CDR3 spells CSVGHGRAGEKLFF. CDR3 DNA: TGCAGCGTCGGCCACGGGAGGGCGGGGGAAAAACTGTTTTTT.